The 8 T cell receptor beta chains given below trace back to one sample, sequenced in a study of blood T cell repertoires in COVID-19. Clones were read by immunoSEQ multiplex PCR, and TCRdb kept only the in-frame ones, dropping some. The sample shows about 330,000 clones, roughly 87% of them seen only once. The source material was peripheral blood. These receptors were taken from a man aged 30 to 39 with COVID-19, enrolled during active disease.

The chain employs TRBV7-9 and TRBJ1-1; D is perhaps TRBD1 (5 bases). With 5 bases removed from V and 0 bases from J, the gap between germline ends came to 7 bases. Germline V gene sequence: CDR1 SEHNR, CDR2 FQNEAQ (reference sequence). The CDR3 is 13 residues long. The CDR3 is CASSRGVNTEAFF. The CDR3 DNA reads as TGTGCCAGCAGCCGGGGGGTGAACACTGAAGCTTTCTTT.

The rearrangement uses TRBV7-8 and TRBJ2-1; the D is unclear. V was pared by 5 bases and J by 4 bases, with 9 bases between. Germline CDR1 SGHVS, CDR2 FQNEAQ. The CDR3 spans 13 residues. CDR3 sequence reads: CASSQAEYNEQFF. As DNA, the CDR3 is TGTGCCAGCAGCCAAGCCGAGTACAATGAGCAGTTCTTC. The whole variable domain, filled in from reference TRBV7-8 and TRBJ2-1, reads GAGVSQSPRYKVAKRGQDVALRCDPISGHVSLFWYQQALGQGPEFLTYFQNEAQLDKSGLPSDRFFAERPEGSVSTLKIQRTQQEDSAVYLCASSQAEYNEQFFGPGTRLTVL.

CDR3 sequence: CASSLQGAGDEQYF. DNA for the CDR3: TGTGCCAGCAGCTTACAGGGTGCGGGTGACGAGCAGTACTTC. V gene TRBV5-4 combines with J gene TRBJ2-7; a possible D gene is TRBD1 (6 bases). V lost 2 bases and J 5 bases, leaving 14 bases between the germline ends. The CDR3 has 14 amino acids. Germline CDR1 SGHNT, CDR2 YYREEE (reference sequence).

The chain couples TRBV7-2 to TRBJ2-3; 7 nucleotides match TRBD2. Germline CDR1 is SGHTA and CDR2 is FQGNSA. This CDR3 contains 15 residues. V lost 4 bases to trimming and J lost 4 bases; unmatched junction nucleotides: 8. The CDR3 region is CASSSGLVGSDTQYF. For the CDR3, the DNA is TGTGCCAGCAGCTCCGGACTAGTCGGTTCAGATACGCAGTATTTT.

This clone appeared a single time. This rearrangement joins TRBV30 to TRBJ2-1, with TRBD1 matching over 7 bases. The CDR3 contains 12 residues. The V and J ends lost 8 bases and 3 bases, in that order; junction bases with no gene match: 4. CDR1 and CDR2 from the germline V gene are GTSNPN and SVGIG (reference sequence). The CDR3 protein is CAGGQFYNEQFF. CDR3 nucleotide sequence: TGTGCCGGGGGACAGTTCTACAATGAGCAGTTCTTC.

This chain joins TRBV6-5 and TRBJ1-1, with D hard to call. The CDR3 spans 14 residues. The V gene lost 6 bases and the J gene lost 0 bases, with 11 bases spanning the gap. Germline loops: CDR1 MNHEY, CDR2 SVGAGI. In nucleotides, the CDR3 is TGTGCCAGCAGAACCAGACTTTTGAACACTGAAGCTTTCTTT. Residues: CASRTRLLNTEAFF.

V usage is TRBV7-2 and J usage is TRBJ1-6; 7 nucleotides align to TRBD1. With V trimmed by 2 bases and J by 10 bases, 5 bases remained unmatched. The CDR3 length is 14 residues. Germline-derived CDR1 and CDR2 are SGHTA and FQGNSA. The chain's CDR3 is CASSLTGEWSPLHF. The DNA for the CDR3 is TGTGCCAGCAGCTTAACAGGGGAGTGGTCACCCCTCCACTTT.

The DNA of the CDR3 is TGTGCCAGCAGCTTAGATGCGGGAGGGCCCCACAATGAGCAGTTCTTC. This encodes CASSLDAGGPHNEQFF. The J gene is TRBJ2-1, the V gene TRBV7-8; 9 bases fit TRBD2. The length of the CDR3 is 16 residues. V gave up 1 base and J gave up 5 bases; unmatched junction bases: 6. Germline assignment: CDR1 SGHVS and CDR2 FQNEAQ. The full variable domain, with the rest looked up from reference TRBV7-8 and TRBJ2-1, is GAGVSQSPRYKVAKRGQDVALRCDPISGHVSLFWYQQALGQGPEFLTYFQNEAQLDKSGLPSDRFFAERPEGSVSTLKIQRTQQEDSAVYLCASSLDAGGPHNEQFFGPGTRLTVL.